Listed below are T cell receptor beta chains from one sample, sequenced in a study of shared clonotypes between healthy human individuals. The protocol was immunoSEQ multiplex PCR, while the TCRdb copy is restricted to in-frame clones and leaves out a portion. Of about half a million clones listed, roughly 77% are singletons. The sequenced sample was PBMCs. The origin of the receptors is a middle-aged woman in good health. Some clones in this sample may be carry-over from other donors' samples. The CDR3 runs from the conserved cysteine through the conserved F or W.

V	J	CDR3
TRBV7-3	TRBJ1-2	CASSLRGEDGYTF
TRBV4-2	TRBJ2-1	CASSPPAGEQFF
TRBV6-5	TRBJ1-1	CASSRQTWGTEAFF
TRBV30	TRBJ2-1	CAWRPRGGNEQFF
TRBV7-2	TRBJ2-7	CASSLDYLEQYF
TRBV15	TRBJ1-2	CATSRDRGYDYTF
TRBV5-3	TRBJ2-3	CANRPGRGPDTQYF
TRBV10-3	TRBJ2-3	CAISEGVSDTQYF
TRBV5-6	TRBJ2-3	CASSPLAGGTDTQYF
TRBV4-1	TRBJ2-5	CASSQRIEETQYF
TRBV11-3	TRBJ2-5	CASSLAFGAGETQYF
TRBV11-2	TRBJ2-1	CASSLDRASGNEQFF
TRBV4-1	TRBJ1-2	CASSQDLSYGYTF
TRBV2	TRBJ1-5	CASSEWQQLSNQPQHF
TRBV18	TRBJ1-1	CASSPSNRLVFF
TRBV4-1	TRBJ2-1	CASSQVPVLHEQFF
TRBV4-3	TRBJ2-7	CASSQATSGSYEQYF
TRBV7-3	TRBJ2-1	CASSYGPSGYNEQFF
TRBV7-8	TRBJ2-1	CASSQPTSGRVGNNEQFF
TRBV30	TRBJ1-1	CAFRQGFTEAFF
TRBV7-2	TRBJ2-3	CASSSGLAGTDTQYF
TRBV18	TRBJ1-2	CASSPQGDGYTF
TRBV29-1	TRBJ2-1	CSVGSPGRGQFF
TRBV25-1	TRBJ2-3	CASSETGGETDTQYF
TRBV7-2	TRBJ1-1	CASSPLARGATEAFF
TRBV6-1	TRBJ2-7	CASSGPGTGRSYEQYF
TRBV7-2	TRBJ1-2	CASSLQGYGYTF
TRBV5-1	TRBJ2-1	CASRRDRGAFEQFF
TRBV30	TRBJ2-7	CAWSEGGLTYEQYF
TRBV4-1	TRBJ2-3	CASSQGSRGASTDTQYF
TRBV2	TRBJ1-6	CASTLTIRNSPLHF
TRBV7-9	TRBJ2-1	CASSLTGGYYNEQFF
TRBV30	TRBJ2-3	CAWKSRADTDTQYF
TRBV29-1	TRBJ2-7	CSARNSITSYEQYF
TRBV7-9	TRBJ2-1	CASSLAGGGRVYEQFF
TRBV28	TRBJ1-5	CASSLGQGNQPQHF
TRBV11-2	TRBJ1-2	CASSLNSRGLQGYTF
TRBV7-6	TRBJ1-1	CASSLGSGTNTEAFF
TRBV5-1	TRBJ1-1	CASSRDGNTEAFF
TRBV4-3	TRBJ2-7	CASSQEGGPDEQYF
TRBV6-4	TRBJ2-7	CASSDSEAGATVEYEQYF
TRBV10-3	TRBJ2-7	CAISPSRTGESYEQYF
TRBV7-9	TRBJ2-7	CASSRGPTYEQYF
TRBV4-1	TRBJ2-2	CASRRGNTGELFF
TRBV9	TRBJ1-3	CASSSPASGNTIYF
TRBV7-2	TRBJ2-7	CASSLVFGLLSYEQYF
TRBV28	TRBJ2-1	CASMGSPTYNEQFF
TRBV28	TRBJ2-7	CASSKLAGSYEQYF
TRBV4-3	TRBJ2-7	CASSQGTSEHYEQYF